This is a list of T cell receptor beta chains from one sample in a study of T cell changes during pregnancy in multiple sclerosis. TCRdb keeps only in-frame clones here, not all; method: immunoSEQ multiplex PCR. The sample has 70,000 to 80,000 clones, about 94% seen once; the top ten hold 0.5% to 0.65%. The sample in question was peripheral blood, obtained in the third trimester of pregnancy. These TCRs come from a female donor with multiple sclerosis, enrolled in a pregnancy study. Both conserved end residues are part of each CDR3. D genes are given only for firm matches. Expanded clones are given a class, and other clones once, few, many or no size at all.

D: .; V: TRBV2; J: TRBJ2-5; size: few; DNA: TGTGCCAGCAGTGCAGGTTGGGAAGAGACCCAGTACTTC; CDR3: CASSAGWEETQYF
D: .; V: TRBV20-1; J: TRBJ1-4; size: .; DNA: TGCAGTGCTTTCTCCGGGACACAAATGTTTTTT; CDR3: CSAFSGTQMFF
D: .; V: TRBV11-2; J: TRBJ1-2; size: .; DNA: TGTGCCAGCAGCTGGCGTCAGGGTAATGGCTACACCTTC; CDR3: CASSWRQGNGYTF
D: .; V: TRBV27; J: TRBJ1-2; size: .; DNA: TGTGCCAGCAGTTTGGGGGGGGAGAGCCACTATGGCTACACCTTC; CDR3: CASSLGGESHYGYTF
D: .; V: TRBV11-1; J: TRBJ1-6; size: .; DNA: TGTGCCAGGATGACAGCTTACTCCTATAATTCACCCCTCCACTTT; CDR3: CARMTAYSYNSPLHF
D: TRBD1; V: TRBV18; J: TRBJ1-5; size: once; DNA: TGTGCCAGCTCGTCAGGGACAGGGGCCGCTAAGCCCCAGCATTTT; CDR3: CASSSGTGAAKPQHF
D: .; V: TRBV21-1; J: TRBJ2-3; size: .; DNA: TGTGCCAGCAGCAAAGTGGACAGCCACACAGATACGCAGTATTTT; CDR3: CASSKVDSHTDTQYF
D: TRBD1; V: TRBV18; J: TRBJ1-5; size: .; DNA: TGTGCCAGCTCACCAACAGGGGGCAATCAGCCCCAGCATTTT; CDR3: CASSPTGGNQPQHF
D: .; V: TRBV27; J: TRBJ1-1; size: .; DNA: TGTGCCAGCAGTTTTGGACAGAGCACTGAAGCTTTCTTT; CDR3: CASSFGQSTEAFF
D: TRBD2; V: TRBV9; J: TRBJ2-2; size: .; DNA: TGTGCCAGCAGCTCACCCCTAGCGGGGGGGAACACCGGGGAGCTGTTTTTT; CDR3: CASSSPLAGGNTGELFF
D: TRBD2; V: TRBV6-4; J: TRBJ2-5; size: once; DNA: TGTGCCAGCAGTGAACTAGCGGGGGACAAAGAGACCCAGTACTTC; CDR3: CASSELAGDKETQYF
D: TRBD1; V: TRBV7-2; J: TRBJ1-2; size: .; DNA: TGTGCCAGCAGCTCCGACAGGGCCCTAGGCTACACCTTC; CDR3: CASSSDRALGYTF
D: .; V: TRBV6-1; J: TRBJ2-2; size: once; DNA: TGTGCCACGACCTGGGGCGCCGGGGAGCTGTTTTTT; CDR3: CATTWGAGELFF
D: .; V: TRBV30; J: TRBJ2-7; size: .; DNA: TGTGCCTGGAGTCCAAGGGCAGGGCTTACCTACGAGCAGTACTTC; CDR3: CAWSPRAGLTYEQYF
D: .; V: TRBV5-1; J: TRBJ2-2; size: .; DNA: TGCGCCAGCAGTCCCGTAAACACCGGGGAGCTGTTTTTT; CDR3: CASSPVNTGELFF
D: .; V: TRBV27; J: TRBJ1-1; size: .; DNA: TGTGCCAGCACCCCAGGATGGGGCCATTCCCGCATGAACACTGAAGCTTTCTTT; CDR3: CASTPGWGHSRMNTEAFF
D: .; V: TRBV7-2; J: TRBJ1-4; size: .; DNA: TGTGCCAGCAGCTTAACTTGGGTTGAGGGAAAACTGTTTTTT; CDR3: CASSLTWVEGKLFF